This record covers a single T cell receptor beta chain. Its antigen is unknown. This entry comes from a study of cytomegalovirus exposure and HLA in healthy donors. V was pared by 5 bases and J by 9 bases, with 11 bases between. Germline-derived CDR1 and CDR2 are SGHDN and FVKESK. This CDR3 has 12 residues. General observations from the study: In a later analysis, donors in an Asian-associated ancestry cluster reportedly had fewer N-insertions in productive TCRs than the cohort mean.

PCR amplification relied on 60 Vbeta primers (plus 13 Jbeta primers). The assay was immunoSEQ multiplex PCR, and TCRdb's table has in-frame clones only and misses some. The sample includes some 44,000 clones, around 90% of them seen just once. Participants comprised healthy donors of bone marrow. The chain employs TRBV14 and TRBJ1-5; D remains unclear. Sequenced material: PBMCs. This receptor was identified in a woman in her thirties or forties in good health and CMV-seropositive. This CDR3 is CASSTARGPQHF. The DNA of the CDR3 is TGTGCCAGCAGCACAGCCCGGGGGCCCCAGCATTTT.